What follows describes a single T cell receptor beta chain. This clonotype was picked up a small number of times. Its target antigen remains unknown. Per-nucleotide qualities are absent, and no much larger clonotype sits a single base away. The sample's treatment or condition label is to be understood as: in vitro stimulation with specific CMV peptide epitopes to enrich CMV-specific T cells. The sample comes from a study of T cell repertoires in cytomegalovirus infection (dated by TCRdb to 2018 to 2020). At the level of the whole study: Recently identified HLA-C-restricted CMV epitopes, whose presentation resists viral immunomodulation, were targeted by peptide stimulations together with well-studied HLA-B-restricted epitopes. Because public TCR beta signatures pointed to carriage of CMV infection together with the matching HLA type, the HLA type of each donor mattered for the analysis. Points the paper makes about the study in general: Carriers of CMV infection plus the relevant HLA type were discriminated by the cumulative frequency of public TCR beta family members in the study cohort and in an independent roughly 340-donor cohort. The ex vivo response was dominated by HLA-C-restricted CMV-specific TCR beta clonotypes, and the single most frequent clonotype in two of eight donors was supplied by these HLA-C-restricted clonotypes.

CDR1 LNHDA and CDR2 SQIVND were looked up in the germline V gene (reference sequence). The germline V end is reduced by 7 bases and the J end by 11 bases; junction bases left unmatched: 14. The CDR3 measures 15 amino acids from cysteine to phenylalanine. Only the CDR3 DNA stays, 45 bases, in frame from base 1. TCRdb lists the instrument as Illumina HiSeq 1500. Using fastp at Q25 and MiXCR, TCRdb reprocessed the public reads and kept productive beta chains. Rows merge per CDR3 protein into single entries with the most common DNA and genes. The sample yields about 480,000 distinct CDR3 sequences; about 33% were counted once. 15% to 20% of the sample belongs to the ten largest clones.

The rearrangement combines TRBV19 with TRBJ1-5; the junction holds 10 bases that match TRBD1. This sequence was found in a human donor in good health (CMV status not recorded). Some clones in this sample may be carry-over from other donors' samples. This specimen consisted of cultured PBMCs, obtained from culture after CMV antigen stimulation. CDR3 protein: CASNPTGGPRSAQHF. Read as DNA, the sequence is TGTGCCAGTAACCCGACAGGGGGCCCGAGATCAGCCCAGCATTTT. Outside the CDR3, residues come from the reference TRBV19 and TRBJ1-5 proteins, so the full variable domain is: DGGITQSPKYLFRKEGQNVTLSCEQNLNHDAMYWYRQDPGQGLRLIYYSQIVNDFQKGDIAEGYSVSREKKESFPLTVTSAQKNPTAFYLCASNPTGGPRSAQHFGDGTRLSIL.